The rows below give T cell receptor beta chains drawn from one sample of a study of CXCR3-negative and CXCR3-positive naive CD8 T cells. TCRdb reanalyzed the 5' RACE reads and collapses them to one entry per CDR3 protein, without DNA. The table gives tens of thousands of distinct CDR3 sequences; the top ten clones make up approximately 0.54% of it. Specimen: naive CXCR3+ CD8+ T cells from blood. The receptors shown here come from a human donor in good health. Some clones in this sample may be carry-over from other donors' samples. Each CDR3 is given with its conserved first and last residue. Each record gives: J gene, V gene, CDR3 length, CDR3 protein.

TRBJ2-5 | TRBV7-7 | 15 | CASSPEDRTWETQYF
TRBJ2-3 | TRBV20-1 | 13 | CSARGGGAAEQYF
TRBJ2-3 | TRBV28 | 16 | CASSPPGLAGADTQYF
TRBJ2-7 | TRBV28 | 13 | CASSSSGDYEQYF
TRBJ2-1 | TRBV6-2/TRBV6-3 | 15 | CASGPLGPAVHEQFF
TRBJ2-5 | TRBV7-6 | 16 | CASSLIGTGIQETQYF
TRBJ2-1 | TRBV9 | 14 | CASSVVSSGNEQFF
TRBJ1-2 | TRBV5-1 | 15 | CASSPGQGQRYGYTF
TRBJ2-3 | TRBV7-2 | 13 | CASSLWNTDTQYF
TRBJ2-1 | TRBV4-1 | 19 | CASSQMMTSGRARGYEQFF
TRBJ2-7 | TRBV28 | 14 | CASSRDRGPYEQYF
TRBJ1-5 | TRBV28 | 13 | CASWGAASQPQHF
TRBJ2-1 | TRBV13 | 12 | CASSLSGNEQFF
TRBJ1-1 | TRBV12-3/TRBV12-4 | 11 | CASSLGREAFF